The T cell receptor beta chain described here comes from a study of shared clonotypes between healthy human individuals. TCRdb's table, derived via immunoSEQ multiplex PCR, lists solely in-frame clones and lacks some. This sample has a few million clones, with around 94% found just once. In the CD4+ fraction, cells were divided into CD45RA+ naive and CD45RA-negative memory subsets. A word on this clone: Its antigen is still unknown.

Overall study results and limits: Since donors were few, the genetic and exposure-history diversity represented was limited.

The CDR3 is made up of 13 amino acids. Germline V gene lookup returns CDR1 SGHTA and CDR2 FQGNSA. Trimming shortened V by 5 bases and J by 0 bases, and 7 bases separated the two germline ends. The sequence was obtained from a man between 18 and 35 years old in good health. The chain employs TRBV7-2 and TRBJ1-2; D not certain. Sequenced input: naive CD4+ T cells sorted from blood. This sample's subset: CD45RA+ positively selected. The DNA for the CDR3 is TGTGCCAGCAGCCCAAATGCTAACTATGGCTACACCTTC. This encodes CASSPNANYGYTF.